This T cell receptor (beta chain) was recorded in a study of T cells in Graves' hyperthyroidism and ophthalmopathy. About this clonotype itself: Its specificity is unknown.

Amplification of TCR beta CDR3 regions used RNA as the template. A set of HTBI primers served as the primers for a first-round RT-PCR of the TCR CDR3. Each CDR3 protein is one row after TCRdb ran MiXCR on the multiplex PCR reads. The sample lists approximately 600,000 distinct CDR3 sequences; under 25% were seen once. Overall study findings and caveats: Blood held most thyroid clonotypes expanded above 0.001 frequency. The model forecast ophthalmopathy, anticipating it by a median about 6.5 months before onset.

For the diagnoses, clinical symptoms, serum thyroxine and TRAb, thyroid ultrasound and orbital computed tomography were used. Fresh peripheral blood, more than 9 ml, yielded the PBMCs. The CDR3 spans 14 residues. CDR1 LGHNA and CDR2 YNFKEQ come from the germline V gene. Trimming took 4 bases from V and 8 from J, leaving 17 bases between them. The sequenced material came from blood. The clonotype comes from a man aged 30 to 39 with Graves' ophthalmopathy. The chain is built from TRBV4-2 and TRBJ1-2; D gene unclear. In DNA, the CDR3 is TGTGCCAGCAGCCCCGAGATTATAGAGGACGGCTACACCTTC. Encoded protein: CASSPEIIEDGYTF.